The 30 T cell receptor beta chains below all came from one sample that was sequenced in a study of T cell responses to AZD1222 COVID-19 vaccine. Using immunoSEQ multiplex PCR, the repertoire was profiled, and TCRdb retains in-frame clones only, with some absent. Of approximately 130,000 clones listed, roughly 93% are singletons. The source was peripheral blood, collected on day 0 of AZD1222 vaccination. These receptors were taken from an adult in good health.

The chain employs TRBV6-5 and TRBJ1-4; D possibly corresponds to TRBD1 (6 bases). Trimming took off 11 bases at V and 4 bases at J, with 8 bases between the two ends. The CDR3 is 11 residues long. Per the germline V gene, CDR1 is MNHEY and CDR2 is SVGAGI. CDR3 sequence (DNA): TGTGCCGTACAGGGTAATGAAAAACTGTTTTTT. Its translation is CAVQGNEKLFF.

This clone came up once. The V call is TRBV6-4, the J call TRBJ2-3; TRBD2 matches 10 bases. The CDR3 has 16 residues. V dropped 0 bases and J dropped 2; count of bases not matched to a gene: 2. CDR1 MRHNA and CDR2 SNTAGT come from the germline V gene. CDR3: CASSDSSGGDTDTQYF. In nucleotides, the CDR3 is TGTGCCAGCAGTGACTCAAGCGGGGGGGACACAGATACGCAGTATTTT.

The CDR3 DNA is TGCAGCCCTGACAGGGCCGATGGCTACACCTTC. Translated: CSPDRADGYTF. The rearrangement joins TRBV20-1 to TRBJ1-2; TRBD1 matches 7 bases. Germline V CDR1 and CDR2: DFQATT, SNEGSKA (reference sequence). The CDR3 is made up of 11 amino acids.

This chain uses TRBV7-9 with TRBJ2-2; TRBD1 aligns across 8 bases. Germline CDR1 reads SEHNR; CDR2 reads FQNEAQ (reference sequence). The V and J ends lost 11 bases and 0 bases, in that order; junction bases with no gene match: 2. The CDR3 has 13 residues. This CDR3 is CAGQGANTGELFF. Here the CDR3 DNA reads TGTGCCGGACAGGGTGCGAACACCGGGGAGCTGTTTTTT.

V and J are TRBV27 and TRBJ1-6; weak D call: TRBD1 (6 bases). Germline V gene data show CDR1 as MNHEY and CDR2 as SMNVEV (reference sequence). The V gene lost 5 bases and the J gene lost 8 bases, with 16 bases spanning the gap. CDR3 length: 15 amino acids. Here the CDR3 reads CASSALGGGDSPLHF. CDR3 coding DNA: TGTGCCAGCAGTGCTCTCGGGGGCGGGGATTCACCCCTCCACTTT.

This clone was seen a few times. The V gene is TRBV19, the J gene TRBJ1-2, with D uncertain. The CDR3 runs to 14 residues. V dropped 5 bases and J dropped 2 bases, with 12 bases sitting between them. Germline loops: CDR1 LNHDA, CDR2 SQIVND (reference sequence). The CDR3 DNA follows: TGTGCCAGTAGTGAGGAGGGCAGGAACTATGGCTACACCTTC. Encoded protein: CASSEEGRNYGYTF.

As for this clone: Other DNA sequences of this sample code for an identical CDR3. The CDR3 loop is CASSVGGANTEAFF. The DNA of the CDR3 is TGTGCCAGCAGCGTAGGGGGAGCGAACACTGAAGCTTTCTTT. This chain joins TRBV9 and TRBJ1-1, with D uncertain. Deletions cut 0 bases from V and 1 base from J, with 7 bases between. The CDR3 extends over 14 amino acids. The germline CDR1 and CDR2 sequences are SGDLS and YYNGEE.

V is TRBV27 and J is TRBJ2-3; D is uncertain. V lost 3 bases and J lost 7, with 11 bases in between. The CDR3 runs to 13 residues. The germline V gene has CDR1 MNHEY and CDR2 SMNVEV (reference sequence). CDR3 amino acids: CASSFLDLNTQYF. For the CDR3, the DNA is TGTGCCAGCAGTTTTCTGGATCTGAATACGCAGTATTTT.

The chain uses TRBV7-9 and TRBJ1-1, with TRBD1 matching over 7 bases. The ends lost 5 bases at V and 8 bases at J; junction bases unmatched: 8. CDR1 is SEHNR, CDR2 FQNEAQ, per germline (reference sequence). CDR3 length: 13 residues. The CDR3 is CASSPDGTAEAFF. CDR3 DNA sequence: TGTGCCAGCAGCCCGGACGGGACAGCCGAAGCTTTCTTT.

The gene calls are TRBV19 and TRBJ1-1; TRBD1 matches 8 bases. From germline, CDR1 is LNHDA and CDR2 SQIVND (reference sequence). Germline trimming cut 3 bases from V and 7 bases from J; bases unmatched to any gene: 4. The CDR3 contains 13 residues. CDR3 loop: CASSMDRVGEAFF. The CDR3 DNA is TGTGCCAGTAGTATGGACAGGGTGGGTGAAGCTTTCTTT.

V is TRBV5-1 and J is TRBJ1-2; the D gene is possibly TRBD1 (5 bases). Germline V gene lookup returns CDR1 SGHRS and CDR2 YFSETQ. V lost 0 bases to trimming and J lost 4 bases, with 16 bases between them. The CDR3 length is 16 residues. The CDR3 spells CASSLDSGSPGYGYTF. DNA for the CDR3: TGCGCCAGCAGCTTGGATTCAGGGTCCCCGGGCTATGGCTACACCTTC.

This clone was seen a single time. V usage is TRBV12-3 or TRBV12-4 and J usage is TRBJ1-2; D may be TRBD1 (5 bases). Trimming removed 5 bases at V and 5 bases at J, with 12 bases between. The CDR3 loop spans 13 amino acids. This CDR3 reads CASSGREGYGYTF. The CDR3 region has the DNA TGTGCCAGCAGTGGCAGGGAAGGGTATGGCTACACCTTC.

The CDR3 DNA reads as TGTGCCAGCAGCCTATACAGGCGTTCCTACGAGCAGTACTTC. Amino acid sequence: CASSLYRRSYEQYF. This chain joins TRBV3-1 (or the pseudogene TRBV3-2) and TRBJ2-7; D possibly corresponds to TRBD1 (5 bases). Germline V gene sequence: CDR1 LGHDT, CDR2 YNNKEL (reference sequence). V was pared by 4 bases and J by 1 base, with 11 bases between. This CDR3 comprises 14 residues.

V usage is TRBV30 and J usage is TRBJ1-2, with 10 bases that match TRBD1. CDR1 is GTSNPN, CDR2 SVGIG, per germline (reference sequence). Trimming took 5 bases from V and 8 from J; bases not matched to a gene: 17. This CDR3 has 16 residues. CDR3 amino acids: CAWGDRGTVYPEGYTF. CDR3 DNA: TGTGCCTGGGGGGACAGGGGAACGGTTTACCCGGAGGGCTACACCTTC.

The chain has TRBV19 and TRBJ1-1; a possible D gene is TRBD1 (5 bases). The CDR3 has 15 residues. Trimming cost V 3 bases and J 1 base, with 12 bases left between them. The V gene's germline CDR1 is LNHDA and CDR2 SQIVND (reference sequence). CDR3 nucleotide sequence: TGTGCCAGTAGTATCGCGAGGGGAAGGAACACTGAAGCTTTCTTT. Translated: CASSIARGRNTEAFF.

The rearrangement joins TRBV4-1 to TRBJ2-7; the D gene is possibly TRBD1 (6 bases). Germline CDR1 and CDR2: MGHRA and YSYEKL. Between the trimmed V and J ends, which lost 2 bases and 3 bases, there was a span of 11 bases. This CDR3 has 14 amino acids. CDR3 DNA sequence: TGCGCCAGCAGCCAACAGGGGTCTCACTACGAGCAGTACTTC. It encodes CASSQQGSHYEQYF.

This chain joins TRBV30 and TRBJ1-1, with unresolved D. The germline gives CDR1 GTSNPN, CDR2 SVGIG (reference sequence). V lost 1 base and J 12 bases, leaving 9 bases between the germline ends. This CDR3 has 10 amino acids. The CDR3, as DNA: TGTGCCTGGAGTGGTGGAAATACTTTCTTT. Amino acid sequence: CAWSGGNTFF.

This chain joins TRBV4-1 and TRBJ1-5; the match to TRBD1 covers 12 bases. The CDR3 spans 20 residues. Germline loops: CDR1 MGHRA, CDR2 YSYEKL. Trimming removed 4 bases from V and 0 bases from J; junction bases left unmatched: 13. The CDR3 coding sequence is TGCGCCAGCAGCCCCAGGGGGGACAGGGGGCCCTCTTATAGCAATCAGCCCCAGCATTTT. Protein: CASSPRGDRGPSYSNQPQHF.

The DNA for the CDR3 is TGTGCCTGGAGTCTCAGGGGGCAGAGCTACGAGCAGTACTTC. It codes for CAWSLRGQSYEQYF. V and J are TRBV30 and TRBJ2-7, with 8 bases fitting TRBD1. The germline gives CDR1 GTSNPN, CDR2 SVGIG (reference sequence). V shed 2 bases, J shed 3 bases, and the junction held 6 bases outside the gene matches. The CDR3 spans 14 residues.

This clone was seen only a few times. The chain employs TRBV5-1 and TRBJ1-1, with TRBD1 matching over 11 bases. CDR1 SGHRS and CDR2 YFSETQ come from the germline V gene. With V trimmed by 2 bases and J by 2 bases, 2 bases remained unmatched. This CDR3 comprises 15 residues. The CDR3 bases are TGCGCCAGCAGCTTCCGGACAGGGGGCAACACTGAAGCTTTCTTT. Its translation: CASSFRTGGNTEAFF.

The chain has TRBV6-5 and TRBJ1-1; unclear D gene. CDR1 and CDR2 from the germline V gene are MNHEY and SVGAGI. The CDR3 length is 13 residues. V lost 5 bases, J lost 3 bases, and 10 bases lay in between. The CDR3 spells CASSIDPYTEAFF. CDR3 DNA sequence: TGTGCCAGCAGTATTGACCCGTACACTGAAGCTTTCTTT.

The V call is TRBV5-1, the J call TRBJ2-7, with a possible D match to TRBD1 (6 bases). Trimming pared 0 bases from V and 4 bases from J, leaving 20 bases between. CDR3 length: 17 residues. Per germline, CDR1 SGHRS and CDR2 YFSETQ. CDR3 nucleotides: TGCGCCAGCAGCTTGGGAGTCAAGTCAGGGGTTGGGTACGAGCAGTACTTC. Encoded protein: CASSLGVKSGVGYEQYF.

V and J are TRBV3-1 (or the pseudogene TRBV3-2) and TRBJ1-2, with D uncertain. V was shortened by 0 bases and J by 4 bases, with 9 bases between the two germline ends. In germline, CDR1 is LGHDT, CDR2 YNNKEL (reference sequence). The CDR3 extends over 14 amino acids. CDR3 loop: CASSQDGEVYGYTF. The CDR3, as DNA: TGTGCCAGCAGCCAAGATGGGGAAGTCTATGGCTACACCTTC.

The V gene is TRBV4-2, the J gene TRBJ1-3; no reliable D call. Per germline, CDR1 LGHNA and CDR2 YNFKEQ. With 2 bases removed from V and 2 bases from J, the gap between germline ends came to 19 bases. The CDR3 runs to 18 residues. The CDR3 DNA sequence: TGTGCCAGCAGCCAAACCCGGGCCTCTCCGGGGACTGGAAACACCATATATTTT. It codes for CASSQTRASPGTGNTIYF.

J is TRBJ2-3 and V is TRBV6-2 or TRBV6-3; the D gene is possibly TRBD1 (6 bases). Germline V gene data show CDR1 as MNHEY and CDR2 as SVGEGT. This CDR3 spans 14 amino acids. The V and J ends lost 4 bases and 4 bases respectively, with 12 bases between them. Written as DNA, the CDR3 is TGTGCCAGCAGTTTGAGGGGGACCGCAGATACGCAGTATTTT. Its translation: CASSLRGTADTQYF.

The chain carries TRBV9 and TRBJ2-5, with TRBD2 matching over 9 bases. Looked up from germline, CDR1 is SGDLS and CDR2 is YYNGEE. V trimming: 3 bases; J trimming: 2 bases; junction bases outside the gene matches: 5. CDR3 length: 15 amino acids. CDR3 in DNA: TGTGCCAGCAGCGCCTTAGCGGGGGCTCAAGAGACCCAGTACTTC. It is translated as CASSALAGAQETQYF.

This clone ranks as medium-sized. The chain couples TRBV4-1 to TRBJ2-2; 7 nucleotides line up with TRBD1. V shed 1 base, J shed 4 bases, and the junction held 3 bases outside the gene matches. This CDR3 has 15 amino acids. Germline CDR1 and CDR2: MGHRA and YSYEKL. The CDR3 sequence is CASSQVGQITGELFF. The DNA of the CDR3 is TGCGCCAGCAGCCAAGTGGGACAGATCACCGGGGAGCTGTTTTTT.

This clone has just one count. This chain uses TRBV19 with TRBJ1-1; possibly TRBD1 for D (5 bases). This CDR3 has 15 residues. CDR1 and CDR2 from the germline V gene are LNHDA and SQIVND (reference sequence). V was cut by 7 bases and J by 2 bases, with 17 bases left in between. CDR3 loop: CASTGQGRVNTEAFF. In DNA, the CDR3 is TGTGCCAGTACCGGCCAGGGTAGGGTTAACACTGAAGCTTTCTTT.

The chain couples TRBV6-6 to TRBJ1-2; D is undetermined. The CDR3 sequence is 15 residues long. V was trimmed by 2 bases and J by 2 bases, leaving 12 bases between them. Germline loops: CDR1 MNHNY, CDR2 SVGAGI (reference sequence). The chain's CDR3 is CASSYRRESNYGYTF. CDR3 DNA: TGTGCCAGCAGTTACCGGCGGGAATCAAACTATGGCTACACCTTC.

The chain has TRBV7-2 and TRBJ1-5; TRBD1 aligns across 7 bases. Germline loops: CDR1 SGHTA, CDR2 FQGNSA. The CDR3 runs to 15 residues. After removal of 0 bases from V and 3 bases from J, the junction contained 2 bases not matched to a gene. This chain's CDR3 is CASSLAGTDNQPQHF. In DNA form, the CDR3 reads TGTGCCAGCAGCTTAGCGGGGACAGACAATCAGCCCCAGCATTTT.